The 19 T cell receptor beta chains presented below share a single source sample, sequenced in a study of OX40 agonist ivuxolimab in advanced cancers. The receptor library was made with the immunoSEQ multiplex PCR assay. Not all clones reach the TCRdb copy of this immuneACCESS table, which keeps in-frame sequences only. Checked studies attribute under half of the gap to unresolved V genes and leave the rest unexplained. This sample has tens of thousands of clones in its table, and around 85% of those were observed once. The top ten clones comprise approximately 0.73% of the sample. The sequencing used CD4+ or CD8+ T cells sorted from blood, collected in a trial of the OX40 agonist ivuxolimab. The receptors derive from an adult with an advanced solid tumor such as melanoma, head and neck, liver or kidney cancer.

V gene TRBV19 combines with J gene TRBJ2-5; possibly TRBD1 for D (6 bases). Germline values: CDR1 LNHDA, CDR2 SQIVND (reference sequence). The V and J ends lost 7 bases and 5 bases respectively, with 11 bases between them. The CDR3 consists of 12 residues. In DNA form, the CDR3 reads TGTGCCAGTACCTCCAGGGGCGAGACCCAGTACTTC. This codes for CASTSRGETQYF.

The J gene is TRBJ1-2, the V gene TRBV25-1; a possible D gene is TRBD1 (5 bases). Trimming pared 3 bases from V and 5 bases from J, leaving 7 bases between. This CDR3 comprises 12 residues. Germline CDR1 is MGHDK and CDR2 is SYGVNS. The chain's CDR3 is CASSDGGYGYTF. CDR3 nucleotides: TGTGCCAGCAGTGATGGGGGGTATGGCTACACCTTC.

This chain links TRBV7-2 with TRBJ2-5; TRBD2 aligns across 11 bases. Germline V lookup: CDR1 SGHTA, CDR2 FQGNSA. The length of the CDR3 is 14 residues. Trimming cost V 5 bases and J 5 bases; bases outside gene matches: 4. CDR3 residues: CASSTTSGSETQYF. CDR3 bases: TGTGCCAGCAGCACTACTAGCGGGAGTGAGACCCAGTACTTC.

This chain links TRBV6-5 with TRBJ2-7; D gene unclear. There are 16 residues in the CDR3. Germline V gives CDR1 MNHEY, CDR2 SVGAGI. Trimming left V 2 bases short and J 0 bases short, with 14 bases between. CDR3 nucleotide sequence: TGTGCCAGCAGTTACCCGTCTTCGGGTAGCTCCTACGAGCAGTACTTC. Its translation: CASSYPSSGSSYEQYF.

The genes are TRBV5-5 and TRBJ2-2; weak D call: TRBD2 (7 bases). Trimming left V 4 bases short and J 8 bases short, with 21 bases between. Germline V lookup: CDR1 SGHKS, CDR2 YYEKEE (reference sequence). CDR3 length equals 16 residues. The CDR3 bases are TGTGCCAGCAGCCCTGGGGGGGCAACAGTACCAGGGGAGCTGTTTTTT. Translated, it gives CASSPGGATVPGELFF.

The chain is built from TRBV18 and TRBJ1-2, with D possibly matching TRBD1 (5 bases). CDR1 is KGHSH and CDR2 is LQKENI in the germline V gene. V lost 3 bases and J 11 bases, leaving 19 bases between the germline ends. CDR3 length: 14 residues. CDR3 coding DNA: TGTGCCAGCTCACCCCTCCGGGAGCAGGGCGGATACACCTTC. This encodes CASSPLREQGGYTF.

The CDR3 reads CASSYRGSGANVLTF. The CDR3 nucleotides are TGTGCCAGCAGTTACCGGGGCTCTGGGGCCAACGTCCTGACTTTC. V gene TRBV6-5 combines with J gene TRBJ2-6; possible D gene TRBD2, 5 bases. V lost 2 bases and J 0 bases, leaving 5 bases between the germline ends. This CDR3 is built from 15 residues. From germline, CDR1 is MNHEY and CDR2 SVGAGI.

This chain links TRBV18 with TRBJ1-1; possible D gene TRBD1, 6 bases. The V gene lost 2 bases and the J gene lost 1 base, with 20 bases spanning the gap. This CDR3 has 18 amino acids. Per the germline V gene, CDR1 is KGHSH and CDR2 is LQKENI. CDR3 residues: CASSPSIQGSFGNTEAFF. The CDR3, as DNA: TGTGCCAGCTCACCATCCATTCAGGGGTCGTTTGGGAACACTGAAGCTTTCTTT.

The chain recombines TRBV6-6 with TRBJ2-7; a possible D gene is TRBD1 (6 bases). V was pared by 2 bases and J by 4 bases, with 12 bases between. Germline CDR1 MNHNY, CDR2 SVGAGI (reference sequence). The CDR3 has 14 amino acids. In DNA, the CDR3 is TGTGCCAGCAGTTACATGGCAGGGGTTTACGAGCAGTACTTC. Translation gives CASSYMAGVYEQYF.

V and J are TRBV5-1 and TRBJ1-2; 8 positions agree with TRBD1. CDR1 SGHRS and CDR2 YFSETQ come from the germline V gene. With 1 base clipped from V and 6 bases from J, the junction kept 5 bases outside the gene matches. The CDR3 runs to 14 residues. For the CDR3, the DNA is TGCGCCAGCAGCTTGACTGGACAGGGCGATGGCTACACCTTC. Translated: CASSLTGQGDGYTF.

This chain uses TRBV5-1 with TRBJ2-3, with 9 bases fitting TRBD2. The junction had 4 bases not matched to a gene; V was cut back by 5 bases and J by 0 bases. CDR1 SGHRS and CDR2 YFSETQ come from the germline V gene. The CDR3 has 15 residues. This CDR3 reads CASRAGGRSTDTQYF. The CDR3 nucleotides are TGCGCCAGCAGGGCGGGAGGGCGTAGCACAGATACGCAGTATTTT.

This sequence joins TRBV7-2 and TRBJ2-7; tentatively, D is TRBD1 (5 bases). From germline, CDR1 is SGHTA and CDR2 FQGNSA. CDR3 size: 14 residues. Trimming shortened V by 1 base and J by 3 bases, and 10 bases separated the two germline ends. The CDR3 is CASSLVGDSYEQYF. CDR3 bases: TGTGCCAGCAGCTTAGTCGGTGACAGCTACGAGCAGTACTTC.

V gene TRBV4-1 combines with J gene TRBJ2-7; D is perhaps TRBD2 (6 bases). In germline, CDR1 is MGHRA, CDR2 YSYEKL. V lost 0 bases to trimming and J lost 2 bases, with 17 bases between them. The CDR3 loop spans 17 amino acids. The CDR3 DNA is TGCGCCAGCAGCCAAGATCGGTGGAGGGGAGGAACCTACGAGCAGTACTTC. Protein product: CASSQDRWRGGTYEQYF.

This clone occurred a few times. The CDR3 region is CAWSVGTAAYGYTF. As DNA, the CDR3 is TGTGCCTGGAGTGTTGGGACGGCCGCTTATGGCTACACCTTC. This chain links TRBV30 with TRBJ1-2; D perhaps matches TRBD1 (5 bases). There are 14 residues in the CDR3. Per the germline V gene, CDR1 is GTSNPN and CDR2 is SVGIG (reference sequence). The germline V and J ends were trimmed by 0 bases and 5 bases, with 13 bases remaining between them.

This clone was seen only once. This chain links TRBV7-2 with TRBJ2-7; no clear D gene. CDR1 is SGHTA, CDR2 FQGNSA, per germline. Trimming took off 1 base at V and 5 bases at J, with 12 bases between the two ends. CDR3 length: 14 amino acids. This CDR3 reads CASSLVGRINEQYF. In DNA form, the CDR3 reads TGTGCCAGCAGCTTAGTCGGCAGGATCAACGAGCAGTACTTC.

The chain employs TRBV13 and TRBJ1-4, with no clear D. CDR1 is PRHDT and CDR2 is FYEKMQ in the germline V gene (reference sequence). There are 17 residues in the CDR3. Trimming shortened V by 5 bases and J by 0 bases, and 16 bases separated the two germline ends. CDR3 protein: CASSTRRVPATNEKLFF. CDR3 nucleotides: TGTGCCAGCAGCACCCGGCGAGTCCCTGCAACTAATGAAAAACTGTTTTTT.

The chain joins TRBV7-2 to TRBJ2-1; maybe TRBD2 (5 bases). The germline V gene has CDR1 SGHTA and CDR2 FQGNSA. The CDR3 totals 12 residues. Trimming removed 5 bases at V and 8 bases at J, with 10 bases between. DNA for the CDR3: TGTGCCAGCAGCGCCCCGGGGTATGAGCAGTTCTTC. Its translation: CASSAPGYEQFF.

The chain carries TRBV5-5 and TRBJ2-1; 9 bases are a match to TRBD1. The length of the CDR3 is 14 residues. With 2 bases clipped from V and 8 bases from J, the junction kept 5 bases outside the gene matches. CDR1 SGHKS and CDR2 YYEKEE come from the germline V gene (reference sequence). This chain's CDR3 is CASSFGTGFYEQFF. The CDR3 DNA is TGTGCCAGCAGCTTCGGGACAGGGTTTTATGAGCAGTTCTTC.

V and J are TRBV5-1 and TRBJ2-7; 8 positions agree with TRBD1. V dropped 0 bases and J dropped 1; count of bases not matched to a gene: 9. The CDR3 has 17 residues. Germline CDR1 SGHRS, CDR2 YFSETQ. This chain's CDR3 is CASSLEGRGQGSYEQYF. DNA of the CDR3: TGCGCCAGCAGCTTGGAAGGCCGAGGACAGGGTTCCTACGAGCAGTACTTC.